This entry lists 13 T cell receptor beta chains sequenced from one sample in a study of T cells after posttransplantation cyclophosphamide. Busulfan-fludarabine conditioning, marrow transplant, and cyclophosphamide on days +3 and +4 were administered. Repertoires were generated with immunoSEQ multiplex PCR, while TCRdb's copy carries only in-frame clones and drops some. The table lists roughly 10,000 clones, with no singletons. This sample comprised PBMCs, obtained approximately 380 days after allogeneic stem cell transplant with posttransplant cyclophosphamide. The receptors originated from a male patient in his fifties who received an allogeneic stem cell transplant from a related donor and was CMV-positive. Among the T cells, some may be from the graft donor.

This clone was counted at least ten times. The chain recombines TRBV7-2 with TRBJ2-7; no definite D call. Germline-derived CDR1 and CDR2 are SGHTA and FQGNSA. Trimming cost V 2 bases and J 3 bases, with 11 bases left between them. This CDR3 region has 14 residues. CDR3: CASSLTFTGYEQYF. CDR3 nucleotides: TGTGCCAGCAGCTTAACGTTCACCGGCTACGAGCAGTACTTC.

This clone was seen only a few times. A read error may be the cause here, since a much bigger clone is one base away. The V call is TRBV7-9, the J call TRBJ2-7, with a tentative D call TRBD2 (6 bases). TRBJ2-1 explains the end of the DNA better; the J call may be wrong. Germline V gene sequence: CDR1 SEHNR, CDR2 FQNEAQ (reference sequence). The CDR3 runs 15 residues. CDR3 in DNA: TGTGTCAGCAGTCAACCGGGACTGAGATGGGATGAGCAGTTCTTC. It encodes CVSSQPGLRWDEQFF.

This clone was counted ten times or more. The gene calls are TRBV7-9 and TRBJ2-3; no clear D gene. This CDR3 spans 16 amino acids. In germline, CDR1 is SEHNR, CDR2 FQNEAQ (reference sequence). With 1 base removed from V and 1 base from J, the gap between germline ends came to 12 bases. CDR3 loop: CASSLGLDPGTDTQYF. In nucleotides, the CDR3 is TGTGCCAGCAGCTTAGGGTTAGATCCTGGCACAGATACGCAGTATTTT.

In its sample, this clone was seen many times. The rearrangement joins TRBV6-1 to TRBJ1-2, with D tentatively TRBD1 (5 bases). Germline lookup yields CDR1 MNHNS and CDR2 SASEGT. CDR3 size: 14 residues. V was shortened by 2 bases and J by 4 bases, with 11 bases between the two germline ends. The CDR3 is CASSEWGASYGYTF. CDR3 DNA: TGTGCCAGCAGTGAATGGGGCGCCTCCTATGGCTACACCTTC.

There are many counts of this clone. This CDR3 reads CASSEDPHTGYNEQFF. The CDR3 DNA sequence: TGTGCCAGCAGTGAAGACCCTCATACGGGCTACAATGAGCAGTTCTTC. The V gene is TRBV2, the J gene TRBJ2-1; D call uncertain. V lost 1 base and J 3 bases, leaving 13 bases between the germline ends. The germline CDR1 and CDR2 sequences are SNHLY and FYNNEI. The CDR3 spans 16 residues.

This clone showed up many times. The rearrangement links TRBV19 to TRBJ1-1; 9 bases fit TRBD1. After removal of 7 bases from V and 11 bases from J, the junction contained 14 bases not matched to a gene. The CDR3 runs 14 residues. CDR1 LNHDA and CDR2 SQIVND come from the germline V gene (reference sequence). The chain's CDR3 is CASTGGTGYIMAFF. The CDR3 coding sequence is TGTGCCAGTACTGGAGGGACAGGGTACATTATGGCTTTCTTT.

This clone has ten or more counts. The chain links TRBV28 to TRBJ2-2, with TRBD2 matching over 9 bases. The germline CDR1 and CDR2 sequences are MDHEN and SYDVKM. This CDR3 region has 14 residues. J lost 7 bases, V lost 6 bases, and 6 bases had no gene match. CDR3 sequence (DNA): TGTGCCAGCAGGCGGGGGGGTCCGGGCGGGGAGCTGTTTTTT. The encoded protein is CASRRGGPGGELFF.

This clone is medium-sized. The V and J genes are TRBV21-1 and TRBJ2-1; TRBD1, as called in the table, went unchecked against the DNA. TRBV21-1 is a known pseudogene. This CDR3 is 15 amino acids long. Here the CDR3 reads CASSIRDSSYNEQFF. The CDR3 nucleotides are TGTGCCAGCAGCATAAGGGACAGCTCCTACAATGAGCAGTTCTTC.

Many counts were recorded for this clone. The chain combines TRBV18 with TRBJ1-3; no definite D call. Germline V gene data show CDR1 as KGHSH and CDR2 as LQKENI. The V end lost 3 bases, the J end lost 2 bases, and 11 bases lay between the germline ends. This CDR3 spans 15 amino acids. This CDR3 reads CASSPTGEPGNTIYF. The CDR3 DNA is TGTGCCAGCTCACCGACCGGGGAACCTGGAAACACCATATATTTT.

This clone has at least ten counts. The chain uses TRBV18 and TRBJ2-5; D possibly corresponds to TRBD1 (5 bases). CDR3 length: 15 residues. Germline V CDR1 and CDR2: KGHSH, LQKENI. V dropped 4 bases and J dropped 2 bases, with 14 bases sitting between them. CDR3 nucleotides: TGTGCCAGCTCACAGACAGATGGTATTCAAGAGACCCAGTACTTC. It yields the protein CASSQTDGIQETQYF.

This clone was detected ten times or more. This chain links TRBV14 with TRBJ2-1, with D perhaps matching TRBD2 (5 bases). Germline V gene sequence: CDR1 SGHDN, CDR2 FVKESK. V was trimmed by 5 bases and J by 3 bases, leaving 14 bases between them. The CDR3 has 15 amino acids. CDR3 sequence reads: CASSADFLDYNEQFF. Written as DNA, the CDR3 is TGTGCCAGCAGCGCGGACTTTTTAGACTACAATGAGCAGTTCTTC.

This clone was observed at least ten times. The chain employs TRBV5-6 and TRBJ1-1; perhaps TRBD1 as D (6 bases). V was trimmed by 0 bases and J by 1 base, leaving 10 bases between them. Germline V gene lookup returns CDR1 SGHDT and CDR2 YYEEEE. This CDR3 region has 15 residues. The CDR3 region has the DNA TGTGCCAGCAGCTTGGCGCGGGGGGCGAACACTGAAGCTTTCTTT. This codes for CASSLARGANTEAFF.

Ten or more counts support this clone. This chain uses TRBV7-8 with TRBJ2-7; 13 nucleotides line up with TRBD2. The CDR3 spans 16 residues. From germline, CDR1 is SGHVS and CDR2 FQNEAQ. V was clipped by 1 base and J by 4 bases; unmatched bases: 4. CDR3 in amino acids: CASSLGPGLAGYEQYF. CDR3 nucleotides: TGTGCCAGCAGCTTAGGCCCGGGACTAGCGGGATACGAGCAGTACTTC.